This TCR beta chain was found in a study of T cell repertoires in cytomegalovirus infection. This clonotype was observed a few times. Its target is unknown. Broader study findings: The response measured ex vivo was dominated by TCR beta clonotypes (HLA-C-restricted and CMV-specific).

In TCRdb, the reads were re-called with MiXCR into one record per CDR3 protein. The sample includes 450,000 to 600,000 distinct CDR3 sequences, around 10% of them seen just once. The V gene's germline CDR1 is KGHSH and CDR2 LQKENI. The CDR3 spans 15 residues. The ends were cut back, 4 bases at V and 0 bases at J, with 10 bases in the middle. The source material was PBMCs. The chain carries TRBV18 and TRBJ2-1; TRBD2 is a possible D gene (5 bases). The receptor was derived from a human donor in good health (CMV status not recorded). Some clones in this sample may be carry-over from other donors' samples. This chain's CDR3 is CASSLIAYSYNEQFF. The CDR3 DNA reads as TGTGCCAGCTCACTAATAGCGTACTCCTACAATGAGCAGTTCTTC.